The source of this T cell receptor beta chain is a study of beta chain features in type 1 diabetes. What was sequenced were expressed TCRB transcripts, since all of the isolated RNA had been reverse transcribed. Sequenced by immunoSEQ multiplex PCR; TCRdb stores in-frame clones only, minus some. The sample lists some 150,000 clones; over 8% were seen once. The germline V gene has CDR1 MGHDK and CDR2 SYGVNS. This CDR3 region has 15 residues. The V segment lost 4 bases and the J segment 0 bases; nucleotides outside the gene matches: 3. The source is a middle-aged woman in good health. V is TRBV25-1 and J is TRBJ2-3; TRBD1 aligns across 8 bases. Sequencing was done on a sample of central memory CD4+ T cells from blood. CDR3 DNA: TGTGCCAGCAGTGCCCAGGGGGCCAGCACAGATACGCAGTATTTT. Protein sequence: CASSAQGASTDTQYF.